This T cell receptor (beta chain) appears in the sequencing data of a study of regulatory T cells in long-lasting Graves disease. Across the study: Under 3 months of antithyroid drugs had been taken by newly diagnosed Graves' patients.

This clonotype was found a few times. Assembly of TCR beta libraries relied on iRepertoire HTBI primers together with Arm-PCR of CDR3 regions. TCRdb re-analysed the multiplex PCR reads in MiXCR, keeping a single row per CDR3 protein. This sample has about 620,000 distinct CDR3 sequences, with 16% found just once. Time point noted: newly diagnosed GD, antithyroid drugs for less than 3 months. Extracted RNA from PBMCs served as the source of the TCR library. Unmatched junction bases numbered 4, after V lost 1 base and J lost 5 bases. CDR1 and CDR2 (germline): SGHNT, YENEEA. CDR3 size: 16 residues. This same sample was also taken into another study, of T cells in Graves' hyperthyroidism and ophthalmopathy. That source reports: Patients with uncontrolled infections, other autoimmune diseases, pregnancy or lactation were excluded. TCR CDR3 underwent first-round RT-PCR with the HTBI primer set. Most thyroid-expanded clonotypes above 0.001 were also found in blood.

The chain uses TRBV11-3 and TRBJ2-3; 12 nucleotides line up with TRBD2. The receptor comes from a woman in her 30s with Graves disease. Sequenced here: peripheral blood mononuclear cells (PBMCs), sampled at new diagnosis, from a patient treated with antithyroid drugs. CDR3 loop: CASSLGLAGAIDTQYF. CDR3 DNA: TGTGCCAGCAGCTTAGGACTAGCGGGAGCCATAGATACGCAGTATTTT.